This TCR beta chain was sequenced during a study of cytomegalovirus exposure and HLA in healthy donors. Amplification used 60 Vbeta primers and 13 Jbeta primers. Sequencing used immunoSEQ multiplex PCR; TCRdb keeps in-frame clones, though not all of them. This sample yields 180,000 or so clones, of which 80% are seen a single time; under 6% belongs to the top ten. The germline gives CDR1 MGHRA, CDR2 YSYEKL. The V and J ends lost 4 bases and 2 bases, in that order; junction bases with no gene match: 5. CDR3 size: 15 residues. Input material: PBMCs. This TCR came from a woman in her forties or fifties in good health and CMV-seropositive. V usage is TRBV4-1 and J usage is TRBJ1-5, with TRBD1 matching over 7 bases. The CDR3 DNA reads as TGCGCCAGCAGCCTCGGGACAGTACGCAATCAGCCCCAGCATTTT. Its protein product is CASSLGTVRNQPQHF.